This TCR beta chain was profiled in a study of OX40 agonist ivuxolimab in advanced cancers. Clones were read by immunoSEQ multiplex PCR, and TCRdb kept only the in-frame ones, dropping some. The data show 70,000 to 95,000 clones, around 90% seen once. The CDR3 is made up of 14 amino acids. Per the germline V gene, CDR1 is GTSNPN and CDR2 is SVGIG (reference sequence). The trim removed 4 bases at V and 9 bases at J, leaving 7 bases unmatched. The clonotype was recovered from an adult with an advanced solid tumor such as melanoma, head and neck, liver or kidney cancer. This sequence joins TRBV30 and TRBJ1-6; 9 positions agree with TRBD1. Here the sequenced sample was CD4+ or CD8+ T cells sorted from blood, taken in a trial of the OX40 agonist ivuxolimab. The CDR3 protein is CAWNTGGWGSPLHF. CDR3 DNA sequence: TGTGCCTGGAACACAGGGGGCTGGGGTTCACCCCTCCACTTT.